The T cell receptor (beta chain) under discussion was sequenced for a study of radiotherapy plus CTLA-4 blockade in lung cancer. Patients in the study, people with chemo-refractory metastatic non-small-cell lung cancer, received focal radiation plus ipilimumab CTLA-4 blockade. As for this clone: Its cognate antigen is unknown.

The table came from immunoSEQ multiplex PCR; TCRdb's copy has only in-frame clones and leaves some out. The sample shows some 94,000 clones, roughly 80% of them seen only once. This CDR3 comprises 13 residues. Trimming shortened V by 0 bases and J by 12 bases, and 13 bases separated the two germline ends. CDR1 is SGHRS, CDR2 YFSETQ, per germline. Whole-study findings and limits: Blood saw expansion of tumor-derived TCR clones after radiotherapy plus ipilimumab. Response, reportedly, was best predicted by interferon-beta along with early blood T cell clone dynamics.

Sequenced material: peripheral blood, taken from a patient treated with radiotherapy plus ipilimumab. J is TRBJ2-4 and V is TRBV5-1; D could derive from TRBD1 or TRBD2 (7 bases each). This TCR was sampled from a human donor with non-small cell lung cancer that progressed on radiotherapy plus ipilimumab. The CDR3 coding sequence is TGCGCCAGCAGCTTGGTCCAGGGGGGGAATCAGTACTTC. It encodes CASSLVQGGNQYF.